This TCR beta chain emerged from a study of T cell responses to AZD1222 COVID-19 vaccine. There are a few counts of this clone. This CDR3 is built from 14 residues. Looked up from germline, CDR1 is SGHVS and CDR2 is FNYEAQ. The V end lost 0 bases, the J end lost 0 bases, and 4 bases lay between the germline ends. Sequenced by immunoSEQ multiplex PCR; TCRdb stores in-frame clones only, minus some. This table holds tens of thousands of clones, about 85% found once. The J gene is TRBJ2-3, the V gene TRBV7-6; D is undetermined. This TCR was recovered from an adult in good health. The sample in question was peripheral blood, obtained on day 0 of AZD1222 vaccination. CDR3 bases: TGTGCCAGCAGCTTAGCGAGCAGCACAGATACGCAGTATTTT. It yields the protein CASSLASSTDTQYF.